Below, one TCR beta chain is given with its context. The table lists this clonotype with a few counts. The target of this receptor is not known. No qualities accompany the bases; no much larger clone lies one base away. Sequencing was performed on an Illumina HiSeq 2500. TCR beta libraries were prepared by quantitative 5'-RACE with molecular barcodes. The authors' pipeline ran thus. Disease-linked TCR variants were identified with a new computational method built on a probabilistic model of VDJ rearrangement. The public reads were quality trimmed at Q25 with fastp and then assembled into clones with MiXCR by TCRdb, keeping productive beta chains. Identical CDR3 proteins give one entry, which carries the most common genes and DNA. TCRdb, not the original authors, processed these V and J calls. The sample records about 440,000 distinct CDR3 sequences, about 15% of which are singletons. The top ten constitute over 1% of the sample.

CDR1 and CDR2, looked up from the germline V gene (reference sequence), are SEHNR and FQNEAQ. V sheds 4 bases and J sheds 7 bases, leaving 13 bases between their ends. CDR3 length: 13 amino acids, cysteine to phenylalanine. Only the CDR3 DNA is retained, 39 bases long and in frame from the first base. The data were taken from a study of CD8 T cells in ankylosing spondylitis (dated by TCRdb to about 2017). With respect to the entire study: To find TCR variants linked to disease, the study profiled T cell receptor beta repertoires in ankylosing spondylitis patients and healthy donors. In total, the full study cohort was made up of about 99 healthy donors and some 26 ankylosing spondylitis patients. Samples of peripheral blood were taken, and for ankylosing spondylitis patients, synovial fluid was collected as well.

The paper as a whole reports these results and caveats: A TCR beta motif of several highly homologous amino acid variants appeared characteristic of blood from ankylosing spondylitis patients. Some motif variants were previously reported in synovial fluid and blood of reactive arthritis patients, suggesting common disease-initiation mechanisms. In peripheral blood, the disease-linked clones were found at relatively low frequencies and had a CD8+ phenotype. The disease-linked clones were reported to be significantly enriched in matched synovial fluid samples from ankylosing spondylitis patients.

The sample comprised blood, either unsorted or a sorted T cell fraction (not recorded which). This clonotype was obtained from a male donor with ankylosing spondylitis. The receptor chain draws on TRBV7-9 and TRBJ1-1; confidence is insufficient to name the D gene. The sequenced DNA is TGTGCCAGCAGCTCAGGCTTTGTGGTTGAAGCTTTCTTT. This yields the protein CASSSGFVVEAFF.